A selection of T cell receptor beta chains follows, all from one sample in a study of blood T cell repertoires in COVID-19. Assay used: immunoSEQ multiplex PCR; TCRdb lists only in-frame clones, some missing. Found here are 300,000 or so clones, over 75% of them singletons; the top ten hold roughly 1.1%. Sequenced sample: PBMCs or T cells enriched from blood (not recorded which). All receptors derive from a woman in her 30s who had recovered from COVID-19. Both conserved end residues are part of each CDR3. D genes are given only for firm matches. Size is omitted from some rows. Given values are once, few, many or a class for expanded clones.

clone size | D gene | J gene | V gene | CDR3 protein | CDR3 DNA
NA | NA | TRBJ1-3 | TRBV5-4 | CASRPDSFSGNTIYF | TGTGCCAGCAGGCCCGACAGCTTCTCTGGAAACACCATATATTTT
once | TRBD1 | TRBJ1-2 | TRBV28 | CASSMDRGHGYTF | TGTGCCAGCAGCATGGACAGGGGGCATGGCTACACCTTC
NA | TRBD1 | TRBJ2-2 | TRBV11-2 | CASSLGDRDTGELFF | TGTGCCAGCAGCTTAGGAGACAGGGACACCGGGGAGCTGTTTTTT
NA | NA | TRBJ1-1 | TRBV29-1 | CSVDDSNIPGEAFF | TGCAGCGTTGATGACAGTAACATACCAGGGGAAGCTTTCTTT
NA | TRBD2 | TRBJ2-3 | TRBV5-1 | CASSSLAGDTDTQYF | TGCGCCAGCAGCTCCTTAGCGGGAGATACAGATACGCAGTATTTT
few | TRBD1 | TRBJ1-1 | TRBV19 | CASSAMGQGNTEAFF | TGTGCCAGTAGTGCGATGGGACAGGGGAACACTGAAGCTTTCTTT
NA | NA | TRBJ2-1 | TRBV30 | CAWSPPGSRNEQFF | TGTGCCTGGAGTCCCCCCGGGAGTCGGAATGAGCAGTTCTTC
NA | NA | TRBJ1-3 | TRBV5-1 | CASSSRQMGPQSGNTIYF | TGCGCCAGCAGCTCCAGACAGATGGGGCCCCAAAGTGGAAACACCATATATTTT
NA | NA | TRBJ2-4 | TRBV2 | CASLGEVAKNIQYF | TGTGCCAGCTTAGGAGAAGTAGCCAAAAACATTCAGTACTTC
NA | NA | TRBJ1-1 | TRBV4-1 | CASSQDLRGNTEAFF | TGCGCCAGCAGCCAAGATCTTAGGGGGAACACTGAAGCTTTCTTT
NA | NA | TRBJ2-2 | TRBV6-2/TRBV6-3 | CASSYLGLRPTGELFF | TGTGCCAGCAGTTACCTCGGACTACGCCCCACCGGGGAGCTGTTTTTT
NA | NA | TRBJ2-1 | TRBV30 | CAWSIIGAEQFF | TGTGCCTGGAGTATCATAGGGGCGGAGCAGTTCTTC
once | TRBD1 | TRBJ1-3 | TRBV10-3 | CAISGTGTGTGNTIYF | TGTGCCATCAGTGGGACCGGGACAGGGACTGGAAACACCATATATTTT
once | NA | TRBJ1-5 | TRBV4-3 | CASSQDSEGNQPQHF | TGCGCCAGCAGCCAAGATTCCGAGGGCAATCAGCCCCAGCATTTT
few | TRBD2 | TRBJ2-7 | TRBV2 | CASREASGNTYEQYF | TGTGCCAGCAGGGAGGCTAGCGGGAACACTTACGAGCAGTACTTC
NA | TRBD1 | TRBJ1-2 | TRBV28 | CASSFGGTGGFGYTF | TGTGCCAGCAGTTTTGGGGGGACAGGGGGCTTTGGCTACACCTTC
NA | TRBD2 | TRBJ2-1 | TRBV7-3 | CASSLSPRSGGNEQFF | TGTGCCAGCAGCTTGTCCCCTAGGTCGGGGGGCAATGAGCAGTTCTTC
NA | NA | TRBJ2-7 | TRBV9 | CASSARYGYEQYF | TGTGCCAGCAGCGCCCGCTATGGCTACGAGCAGTACTTC
NA | NA | TRBJ1-3 | TRBV19 | CASSMMADSGNTIYF | TGTGCCAGTAGTATGATGGCTGACTCTGGAAACACCATATATTTT
few | NA | TRBJ2-1 | TRBV19 | CATKRSGIGYNEQFF | TGTGCCACTAAAAGAAGCGGTATTGGTTACAATGAGCAGTTCTTC
once | TRBD2 | TRBJ2-5 | TRBV14 | CASSSLAGLGETQYF | TGTGCCAGCAGCTCTCTAGCGGGTCTCGGAGAGACCCAGTACTTC
NA | NA | TRBJ1-3 | TRBV24-1 | CATSDASGSSSGNTIYF | TGTGCCACCAGTGATGCTTCGGGTTCTAGCTCTGGAAACACCATATATTTT
NA | TRBD2 | TRBJ2-1 | TRBV19 | CASRRLAGGNNEQFF | TGTGCCAGTAGGCGACTAGCGGGAGGGAACAATGAGCAGTTCTTC
few | NA | TRBJ1-2 | TRBV28 | CASSPQATPYGYTF | TGTGCCAGCAGTCCACAGGCGACCCCCTATGGCTACACCTTC
NA | NA | TRBJ1-1 | TRBV11-1 | CASSLAQDRPHTEAFF | TGTGCCAGCAGCTTAGCGCAGGACAGACCTCACACTGAAGCTTTCTTT
once | NA | TRBJ2-1 | TRBV3-1/TRBV3-2 | CASSQAPTHNEQFF | TGTGCCAGCAGCCAAGCACCAACTCACAATGAGCAGTTCTTC
once | NA | TRBJ2-3 | TRBV5-4 | CASSFGGRGADTQYF | TGTGCCAGCAGCTTCGGGGGCAGGGGGGCAGATACGCAGTATTTT
NA | NA | TRBJ1-1 | TRBV6-5 | CASSYSDGGTEAFF | TGTGCCAGCAGTTACTCCGACGGGGGGACTGAAGCTTTCTTT
once | NA | TRBJ2-7 | TRBV28 | CASSQPRGTLYYEQYF | TGTGCCAGCAGTCAACCCAGGGGAACACTTTACTACGAGCAGTACTTC
NA | NA | TRBJ2-1 | TRBV12-3/TRBV12-4 | CASSFRVGNEQFF | TGTGCCAGCAGTTTTCGGGTTGGCAATGAGCAGTTCTTC
NA | TRBD1 | TRBJ2-5 | TRBV18 | CASSPLDRDGETQYF | TGTGCCAGCTCACCATTGGACAGGGATGGGGAGACCCAGTACTTC
NA | TRBD2 | TRBJ2-7 | TRBV29-1 | CSGTSGGSYEQYF | TGCAGCGGAACTAGCGGGGGGTCCTACGAGCAGTACTTC
NA | TRBD2 | TRBJ2-3 | TRBV7-2 | CASSSSGTSTDTQYF | TGTGCCAGCAGCTCTAGCGGGACTAGCACAGATACGCAGTATTTT
NA | TRBD1 | TRBJ2-1 | TRBV28 | CASTGTGWPSGSYNEQFF | TGTGCCAGCACCGGGACAGGTTGGCCATCCGGCTCCTACAATGAGCAGTTCTTC
NA | NA | TRBJ1-2 | TRBV28 | CASRAGSSYGYTF | TGTGCCAGCAGAGCAGGATCTTCCTATGGCTACACCTTC
once | NA | TRBJ2-1 | TRBV19 | CASSMPAGSYNEQFF | TGTGCCAGTAGTATGCCAGCGGGCTCCTACAATGAGCAGTTCTTC
NA | NA | TRBJ2-2 | TRBV19 | CASRPLGGELFF | TGTGCCAGTAGACCACTTGGCGGGGAGCTGTTTTTT
NA | TRBD2 | TRBJ2-1 | TRBV7-9 | CASSLVSGTSRNEQFF | TGTGCCAGCAGCTTAGTTTCCGGGACTAGCCGCAATGAGCAGTTCTTC
NA | TRBD2 | TRBJ2-5 | TRBV3-1/TRBV3-2 | CASSRGTSGQETQYF | TGTGCCAGCAGCCGAGGGACTAGCGGCCAAGAGACCCAGTACTTC
NA | NA | TRBJ2-1 | TRBV28 | CASSLSGVNEQFF | TGTGCCAGCAGTTTATCGGGGGTCAATGAGCAGTTCTTC
NA | TRBD2 | TRBJ2-1 | TRBV6-2/TRBV6-3 | CASSYPSGRRNEQFF | TGTGCCAGCAGTTACCCTAGCGGGAGACGCAATGAGCAGTTCTTC
NA | NA | TRBJ1-3 | TRBV25-1 | CASSDRGAILDF | TGTGCCAGCAGTGATCGGGGGGCGATTTTGGATTTT
NA | TRBD1 | TRBJ2-1 | TRBV5-1 | CASSWTGQSYNEQFF | TGCGCCAGCAGCTGGACAGGGCAGTCCTACAATGAGCAGTTCTTC
NA | NA | TRBJ2-1 | TRBV13 | CASSFGRVNNEQFF | TGTGCCAGCAGCTTTGGCAGGGTCAACAATGAGCAGTTCTTC
once | NA | TRBJ2-5 | TRBV13 | CATSRGRETQYF | TGTGCCACTAGCCGAGGGCGGGAGACCCAGTACTTC
NA | NA | TRBJ2-1 | TRBV7-3 | CASSPPSAAYNEQFF | TGTGCCAGCAGCCCCCCTAGCGCTGCCTACAATGAGCAGTTCTTC
NA | TRBD2 | TRBJ2-2 | TRBV7-2 | CASSLGSGSGTGELFF | TGTGCCAGCAGCCTGGGTAGCGGGAGTGGCACCGGGGAGCTGTTTTTT
NA | NA | TRBJ1-6 | TRBV9 | CASSVDDSYNSPLHF | TGTGCCAGCAGCGTAGATGACAGCTATAATTCACCCCTCCACTTT
once | NA | TRBJ1-2 | TRBV10-3 | CAISESWERGYTF | TGTGCCATCAGTGAGTCTTGGGAGCGTGGCTACACCTTC
NA | TRBD1 | TRBJ2-3 | TRBV25-1 | CASRSGQLRTDTQYF | TGTGCCAGCCGTTCGGGACAGTTACGCACAGATACGCAGTATTTT
NA | NA | TRBJ1-4 | TRBV7-3 | CASSLSPSSSELFF | TGTGCCAGCAGCTTAAGCCCTTCGAGTAGTGAACTGTTTTTT
once | NA | TRBJ1-4 | TRBV5-5 | CASSLEPGVNEKLFF | TGTGCCAGCAGCTTGGAGCCAGGGGTAAATGAAAAACTGTTTTTT
NA | NA | TRBJ2-1 | TRBV11-2 | CASSLEAGIKQFF | TGTGCCAGCAGCTTAGAGGCGGGCATAAAGCAGTTCTTC
NA | NA | TRBJ1-6 | TRBV4-3 | CASSQDSQGYNSPLHF | TGCGCCAGCAGCCAAGATAGCCAGGGGTATAATTCACCCCTCCACTTT
once | NA | TRBJ1-2 | TRBV24-1 | CATQQLGADGYTF | TGTGCCACCCAACAATTGGGGGCGGATGGCTACACCTTC
NA | TRBD1 | TRBJ2-2 | TRBV27 | CASSPTGGGTGELFF | TGTGCCAGCAGTCCGACAGGGGGTGGGACCGGGGAGCTGTTTTTT
NA | NA | TRBJ2-3 | TRBV11-2 | CASSLDHGSTDTQYF | TGTGCCAGCAGCTTAGATCACGGTAGCACAGATACGCAGTATTTT
once | TRBD2 | TRBJ2-1 | TRBV16 | CASSQFGSGKRNEQFF | TGTGCCAGCAGCCAATTTGGTAGCGGGAAAAGAAATGAGCAGTTCTTC
NA | NA | TRBJ2-1 | TRBV24-1 | CATSDLRGGGTYNEQFF | TGTGCCACCAGTGATTTAAGGGGCGGGGGCACCTACAATGAGCAGTTCTTC
NA | NA | TRBJ2-3 | TRBV27 | CASGGSTQYF | TGTGCCTCTGGGGGCAGTACGCAGTATTTT